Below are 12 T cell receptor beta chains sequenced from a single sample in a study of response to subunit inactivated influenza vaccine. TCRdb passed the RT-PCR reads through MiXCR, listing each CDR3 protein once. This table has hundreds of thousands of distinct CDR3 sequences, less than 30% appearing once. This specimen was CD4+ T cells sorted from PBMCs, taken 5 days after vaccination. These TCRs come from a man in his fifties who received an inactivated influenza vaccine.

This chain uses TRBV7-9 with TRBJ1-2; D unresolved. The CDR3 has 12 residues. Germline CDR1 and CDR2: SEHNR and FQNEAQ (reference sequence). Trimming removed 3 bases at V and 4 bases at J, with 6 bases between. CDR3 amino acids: CASSFTTYGYTF. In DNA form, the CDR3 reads TGTGCCAGCAGCTTCACGACCTATGGCTACACCTTC.

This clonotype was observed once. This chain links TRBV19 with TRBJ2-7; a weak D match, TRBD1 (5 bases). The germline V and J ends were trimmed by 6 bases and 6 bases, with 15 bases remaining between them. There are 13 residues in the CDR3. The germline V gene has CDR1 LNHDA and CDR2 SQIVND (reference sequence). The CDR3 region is CASSSLSGAEQYF. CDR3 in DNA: TGTGCCAGTAGCTCCCTGAGTGGGGCCGAGCAGTACTTC.

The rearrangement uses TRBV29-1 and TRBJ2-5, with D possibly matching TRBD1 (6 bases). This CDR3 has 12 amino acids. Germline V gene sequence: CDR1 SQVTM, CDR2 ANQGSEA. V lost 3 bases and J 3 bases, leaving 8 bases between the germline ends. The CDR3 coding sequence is TGCAGCGTTGAGGACAGAAAAGAGACCCAGTACTTC. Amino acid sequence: CSVEDRKETQYF.

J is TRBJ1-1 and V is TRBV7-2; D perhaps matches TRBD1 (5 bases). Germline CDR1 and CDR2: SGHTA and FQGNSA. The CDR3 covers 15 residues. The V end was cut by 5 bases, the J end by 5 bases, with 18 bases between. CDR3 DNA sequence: TGTGCCAGCAGCCTAGAGTCCAGGGCGGTGACTGAAGCTTTCTTT. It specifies CASSLESRAVTEAFF.

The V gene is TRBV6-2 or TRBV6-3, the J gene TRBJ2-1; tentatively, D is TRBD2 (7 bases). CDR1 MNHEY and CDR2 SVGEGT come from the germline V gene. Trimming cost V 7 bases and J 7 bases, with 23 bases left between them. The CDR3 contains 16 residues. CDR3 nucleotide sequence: TGTGCCAGCACTCCGGGGGGCGAGCGGGGCCGGAATGAGCAGTTCTTC. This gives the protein CASTPGGERGRNEQFF.

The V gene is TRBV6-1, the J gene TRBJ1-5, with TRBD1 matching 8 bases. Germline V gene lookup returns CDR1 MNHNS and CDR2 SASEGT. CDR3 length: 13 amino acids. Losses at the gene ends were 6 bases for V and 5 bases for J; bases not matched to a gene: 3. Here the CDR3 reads CASRGQDHQPQHF. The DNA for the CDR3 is TGTGCCAGCAGGGGACAGGATCATCAGCCCCAGCATTTT.

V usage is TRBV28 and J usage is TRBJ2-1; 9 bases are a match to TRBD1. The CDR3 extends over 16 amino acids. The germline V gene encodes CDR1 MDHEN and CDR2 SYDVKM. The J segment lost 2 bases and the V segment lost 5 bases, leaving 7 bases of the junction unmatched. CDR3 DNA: TGTGCCAGCAGTCCCCTCGACAGGGGGGCCTACAATGAGCAGTTCTTC. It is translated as CASSPLDRGAYNEQFF.

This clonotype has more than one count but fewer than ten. The CDR3 here is CATSWTSGGANEQFF. The CDR3 DNA reads TGTGCCACCAGCTGGACTAGCGGGGGGGCAAATGAGCAGTTCTTC. This chain uses TRBV15 with TRBJ2-1; 15 bases match TRBD2. CDR1 and CDR2 from the germline V gene are LNHNV and YYDKDF (reference sequence). The V and J ends lost 5 bases and 7 bases, in that order; junction bases with no gene match: 3. CDR3 size: 15 residues.

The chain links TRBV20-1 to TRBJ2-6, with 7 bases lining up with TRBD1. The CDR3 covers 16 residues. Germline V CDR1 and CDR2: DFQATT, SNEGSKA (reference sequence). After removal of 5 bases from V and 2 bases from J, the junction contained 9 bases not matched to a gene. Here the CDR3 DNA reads TGCAGTGCTCGCAGGGACAGCTCCCCTGGGGCCAACGTCCTGACTTTC. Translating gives CSARRDSSPGANVLTF.

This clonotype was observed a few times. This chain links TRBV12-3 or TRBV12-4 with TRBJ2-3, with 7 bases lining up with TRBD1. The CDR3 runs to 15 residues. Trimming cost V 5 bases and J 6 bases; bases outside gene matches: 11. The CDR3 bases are TGTGCCAGCAGTGTTCAGGGGGTCGTAGGTGATACGCAGTATTTT. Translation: CASSVQGVVGDTQYF.

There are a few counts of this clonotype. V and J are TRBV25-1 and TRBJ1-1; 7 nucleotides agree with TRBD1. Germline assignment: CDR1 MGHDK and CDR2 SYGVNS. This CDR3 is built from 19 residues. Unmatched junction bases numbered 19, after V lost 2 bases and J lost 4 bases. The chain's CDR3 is CASSEDSLQGYILGTEAFF. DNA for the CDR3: TGTGCCAGCAGTGAAGATAGTTTACAGGGGTATATTCTGGGCACTGAAGCTTTCTTT.

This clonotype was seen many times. The CDR3 DNA reads as TGTGCCATCCATGAGGGGACAGGGGGAACCACAGATACGCAGTATTTT. As protein: CAIHEGTGGTTDTQYF. The chain links TRBV10-3 to TRBJ2-3; the match to TRBD1 covers 11 bases. The CDR3 consists of 16 residues. V shed 8 bases and J 2 bases; nucleotides not matched to a gene: 9. Germline V lookup: CDR1 ENHRY, CDR2 SYGVKD.